The clone carrying this T cell receptor beta chain was seen a few times. This CDR3 fails to terminate in the conserved phenylalanine or tryptophan, so it likely reflects a read error. The sample belongs to a study of T cells in Graves' hyperthyroidism and ophthalmopathy. Researchers amplified the TCR beta CDR3 regions from RNA transcripts. Researchers ran a first-round RT-PCR on the TCR CDR3 using the HTBI primer set. TCRdb reprocessed the multiplex PCR reads via MiXCR and lists one record per CDR3 protein. The sample has approximately 420,000 distinct CDR3 sequences, more than 13% seen once. The clonotype was recovered from a woman in her 30s with Graves' hyperthyroidism. The sample comprised blood.

This chain's CDR3 is CASSRGTDSNQPQHL. CDR3 in DNA: TGCGCCAGCAGCCGGGGGACAGATAGCAATCAGCCCCAGCATCTT. V and J are TRBV5-1 and TRBJ1-5; 7 nucleotides line up with TRBD1. V was pared by 4 bases and J by 0 bases, with 4 bases of the junction left unmatched. This CDR3 is built from 15 residues. Per the germline V gene, CDR1 is SGHRS and CDR2 is YFSETQ.